Following are 32 T cell receptor beta chains from one sample sequenced in a study of shared clonotypes between healthy human individuals. The assay was immunoSEQ multiplex PCR, and TCRdb's table has in-frame clones only and misses some. This table has about 380,000 clones, about 96% appearing once. Sequencing input: memory CD8+ T cells sorted from blood. Subset indicated: CD45RO+ cells pooled with CCR7-negative TemRA cells. The receptors shown here come from a young man in good health.

The rearrangement links TRBV5-1 to TRBJ2-5; 9 bases line up with TRBD2. This CDR3 region has 16 residues. CDR1 SGHRS and CDR2 YFSETQ come from the germline V gene. The junction had 8 bases not matched to a gene; V was cut back by 5 bases and J by 0 bases. CDR3 nucleotide sequence: TGCGCCAGCAGACGATCTAGCGGGGAATACCAAGAGACCCAGTACTTC. Its translation: CASRRSSGEYQETQYF.

The V call is TRBV7-9, the J call TRBJ2-5; TRBD2 aligns across 11 bases. Looked up from germline, CDR1 is SEHNR and CDR2 is FQNEAQ (reference sequence). The CDR3 is 15 amino acids. The junction had 3 bases not matched to a gene; V was cut back by 4 bases and J by 2 bases. The CDR3 here is CASSWGLADQETQYF. Written as DNA, the CDR3 is TGTGCCAGCAGCTGGGGACTAGCGGATCAAGAGACCCAGTACTTC.

This chain joins TRBV18 and TRBJ1-1; no clear D gene. Trimming shortened V by 3 bases and J by 7 bases, and 9 bases separated the two germline ends. Looked up from germline, CDR1 is KGHSH and CDR2 is LQKENI. The CDR3 totals 12 residues. Written as DNA, the CDR3 is TGTGCCAGCTCACCGACGGAAAGTGAAGCTTTCTTT. Its protein product is CASSPTESEAFF.

J is TRBJ1-1 and V is TRBV6-5; tentatively, D is TRBD1 (6 bases). This CDR3 has 14 amino acids. V gave up 2 bases and J gave up 4 bases, with 11 bases separating them. Germline V lookup: CDR1 MNHEY, CDR2 SVGAGI. CDR3 in amino acids: CASSYGGGGTEAFF. The CDR3 coding sequence is TGTGCCAGCAGTTACGGGGGAGGGGGCACTGAAGCTTTCTTT.

The genes are TRBV19 and TRBJ1-5; no clear D. The germline V and J ends were trimmed by 3 bases and 2 bases, with 14 bases remaining between them. The CDR3 runs to 16 residues. In germline, CDR1 is LNHDA, CDR2 SQIVND (reference sequence). The CDR3 region has the DNA TGTGCCAGTAGTATTTGGTCAGGAGGACGCAATCAGCCCCAGCATTTT. This codes for CASSIWSGGRNQPQHF. Supplemented by reference TRBV19 and TRBJ1-5, the full variable domain reads DGGITQSPKYLFRKEGQNVTLSCEQNLNHDAMYWYRQDPGQGLRLIYYSQIVNDFQKGDIAEGYSVSREKKESFPLTVTSAQKNPTAFYLCASSIWSGGRNQPQHFGDGTRLSIL.

CDR3 protein: CSVDLSETQYF. DNA for the CDR3: TGCAGCGTTGATCTATCAGAGACCCAGTACTTC. The chain links TRBV29-1 to TRBJ2-5; unclear D gene. This CDR3 has 11 amino acids. V gave up 3 bases and J gave up 4 bases, with 6 bases separating them. Germline-derived CDR1 and CDR2 are SQVTM and ANQGSEA.

This chain joins TRBV5-1 and TRBJ2-1; no definite D call. Trimming shortened V by 0 bases and J by 9 bases, and 4 bases separated the two germline ends. CDR1 and CDR2 from the germline V gene are SGHRS and YFSETQ. This CDR3 has 11 amino acids. The CDR3: CASSLESEQFF. For the CDR3, the DNA is TGCGCCAGCAGCTTGGAAAGTGAGCAGTTCTTC.

Details on this clone: The sample contains more than one DNA sequence encoding this CDR3. V is TRBV6-1 and J is TRBJ2-1, with D possibly TRBD1 on 6 matching bases. There are 13 residues in the CDR3. V was cut by 6 bases and J by 7 bases, with 13 bases left in between. Germline CDR1 is MNHNS and CDR2 is SASEGT. The CDR3 here is CASSHGQTNEQFF. CDR3 in DNA: TGTGCCAGCAGCCACGGACAGACTAATGAGCAGTTCTTC.

The V and J genes are TRBV4-2 and TRBJ1-1, with D unresolved. This CDR3 is 11 amino acids long. Trimming pared 1 base from V and 7 bases from J, leaving 4 bases between. Germline V gene lookup returns CDR1 LGHNA and CDR2 YNFKEQ. For the CDR3, the DNA is TGTGCCAGCAGCCAAGGGGTTGAAGCTTTCTTT. The encoded protein is CASSQGVEAFF.

The V gene is TRBV4-2, the J gene TRBJ2-5; D tentatively fits TRBD1 or TRBD2 (5 bases each). Trimming took 6 bases from V and 4 from J, leaving 6 bases between them. CDR1 is LGHNA, CDR2 YNFKEQ, per germline. The CDR3 is 11 residues long. The CDR3 spells CASRRGETQYF. The CDR3 nucleotides read TGTGCCAGCAGGAGGGGAGAGACCCAGTACTTC.

The chain combines TRBV18 with TRBJ2-7; D gene uncertain. V was trimmed by 2 bases and J by 5 bases, leaving 16 bases between them. Germline loops: CDR1 KGHSH, CDR2 LQKENI. The CDR3 is made up of 15 amino acids. The CDR3 is CASSPVEARSDEQYF. The CDR3 DNA sequence: TGTGCCAGCTCACCAGTAGAGGCTCGCTCAGACGAGCAGTACTTC.

With respect to this clone: The sample has other DNA sequences that encode this CDR3 too. The chain combines TRBV19 with TRBJ2-7; weak D call: TRBD2 (6 bases). CDR1 LNHDA and CDR2 SQIVND come from the germline V gene (reference sequence). V gave up 2 bases and J gave up 1 base, with 6 bases separating them. This CDR3 has 13 residues. The CDR3 nucleotides read TGTGCCAGTAGTATACGGGAGTCCTACGAGCAGTACTTC. This translates into CASSIRESYEQYF.

V and J are TRBV10-3 and TRBJ2-2, with 7 bases lining up with TRBD2. J was trimmed by 0 bases and V by 0 bases; bases with no gene match: 7. Germline V lookup: CDR1 ENHRY, CDR2 SYGVKD. This CDR3 has 18 residues. Here the CDR3 DNA reads TGTGCCATCAGTGAGTCGATCATAGGGAGGGCGAACACCGGGGAGCTGTTTTTT. Translation gives CAISESIIGRANTGELFF.

The chain links TRBV9 to TRBJ2-2; 12 positions agree with TRBD1. The germline V gene encodes CDR1 SGDLS and CDR2 YYNGEE. The CDR3 loop spans 17 amino acids. The trim removed 1 base at V and 4 bases at J, leaving 5 bases unmatched. The CDR3 DNA is TGTGCCAGCAGCGTACGGGACAGGGGGCAGGGCACCGGGGAGCTGTTTTTT. Amino acid sequence: CASSVRDRGQGTGELFF.

The V call is TRBV2, the J call TRBJ2-7; 10 nucleotides match TRBD2. The CDR3 has 15 residues. Germline loops: CDR1 SNHLY, CDR2 FYNNEI. V lost 2 bases, J lost 3 bases, and 4 bases stayed unmatched. The CDR3 region is CASSEPLAGDYEQYF. The DNA of the CDR3 is TGTGCCAGCAGTGAACCCCTAGCGGGAGACTACGAGCAGTACTTC.

This rearrangement joins TRBV28 to TRBJ1-1; D is unresolved. CDR1 is MDHEN, CDR2 SYDVKM, per germline. V dropped 2 bases and J dropped 0 bases, with 10 bases sitting between them. The CDR3 covers 15 residues. CDR3 nucleotide sequence: TGTGCCAGCAGTTTACTGGCGGTGATGAACACTGAAGCTTTCTTT. It translates to CASSLLAVMNTEAFF.

The gene calls are TRBV7-9 and TRBJ2-3; 8 bases match TRBD2. Germline values: CDR1 SEHNR, CDR2 FQNEAQ (reference sequence). This CDR3 is 14 amino acids long. The V gene end was trimmed by 1 base and the J gene end by 5 bases; junction bases not matched to a gene: 2. The CDR3 here is CASSLGTSLDTQYF. As DNA, the CDR3 is TGTGCCAGCAGCTTAGGGACTAGCCTAGATACGCAGTATTTT. Full variable domain (remainder filled in from reference TRBV7-9 and TRBJ2-3): DTGVSQNPRHKITKRGQNVTFRCDPISEHNRLYWYRQTLGQGPEFLTYFQNEAQLEKSRLLSDRFSAERPKGSFSTLEIQRTEQGDSAMYLCASSLGTSLDTQYFGPGTRLTVL.

The sample holds a few counts of this clone. Other DNA sequences in this specimen translate into the identical CDR3. V and J are TRBV20-1 and TRBJ2-1; D is ambiguous. Germline loops: CDR1 DFQATT, CDR2 SNEGSKA (reference sequence). The V gene lost 0 bases and the J gene lost 3 bases, with 0 bases spanning the gap. The CDR3 loop spans 11 amino acids. CDR3 coding DNA: TGCAGTGCTAGAGACTACAATGAGCAGTTCTTC. Protein: CSARDYNEQFF.

V usage is TRBV9 and J usage is TRBJ2-3, with 8 bases matching TRBD2. After removal of 3 bases from V and 3 bases from J, the junction contained 9 bases not matched to a gene. Germline V CDR1 and CDR2: SGDLS, YYNGEE. The CDR3 runs to 16 residues. CDR3 coding DNA: TGTGCCAGCAGCGCCCGACTAGCGATGGGGACAGATACGCAGTATTTT. This gives the protein CASSARLAMGTDTQYF.

The chain joins TRBV6-1 to TRBJ1-3; D unclear. Trimming took 0 bases from V and 7 from J, leaving 7 bases between them. The CDR3 is 13 amino acids. Looked up from germline, CDR1 is MNHNS and CDR2 is SASEGT. The CDR3 protein is CASSEARGNTIYF. CDR3 nucleotide sequence: TGTGCCAGCAGTGAAGCGCGAGGGAACACCATATATTTT.

The gene calls are TRBV18 and TRBJ2-5; possible D gene TRBD2, 6 bases. Looked up from germline, CDR1 is KGHSH and CDR2 is LQKENI. V was pared by 2 bases and J by 0 bases, with 13 bases between. This CDR3 has 16 amino acids. The CDR3, as DNA: TGTGCCAGCTCACCAATGGAGGGCGTTTACCAAGAGACCCAGTACTTC. It yields the protein CASSPMEGVYQETQYF.

The chain combines TRBV29-1 with TRBJ2-7, with 8 bases aligning to TRBD2. CDR1 and CDR2 (germline): SQVTM, ANQGSEA. The ends lost 4 bases at V and 0 bases at J; junction bases unmatched: 2. The CDR3 length is 13 residues. For the CDR3, the DNA is TGCAGCGTTGGAGCGGGAGACTCCTACGAGCAGTACTTC. It translates to CSVGAGDSYEQYF.

The V gene is TRBV19, the J gene TRBJ2-5, with D hard to call. Trimming cost V 5 bases and J 5 bases, with 9 bases left between them. This CDR3 region has 12 residues. Germline CDR1 reads LNHDA; CDR2 reads SQIVND (reference sequence). Here the CDR3 reads CASSPSSETQYF. The CDR3 nucleotides read TGTGCCAGTAGTCCCTCCTCCGAGACCCAGTACTTC.

This clone was seen just once. The chain employs TRBV28 and TRBJ2-3; 11 bases are shared with TRBD2. The CDR3 has 15 amino acids. CDR1 is MDHEN and CDR2 is SYDVKM in the germline V gene. V dropped 3 bases and J dropped 13; count of bases not matched to a gene: 12. The CDR3 spells CASSLRGLAASPEYF. The CDR3 DNA sequence: TGTGCCAGCAGTTTGCGGGGACTAGCGGCATCGCCGGAGTATTTT.

The V call is TRBV7-2, the J call TRBJ2-5, with 9 bases matching TRBD1. The CDR3 sequence is 18 residues long. Looked up from germline, CDR1 is SGHTA and CDR2 is FQGNSA. V was clipped by 5 bases and J by 3 bases; unmatched bases: 16. CDR3 in DNA: TGTGCCAGCAGCGTACGGCCAGACACGACAGGGGGTAAAGAGACCCAGTACTTC. As protein: CASSVRPDTTGGKETQYF.

The V gene is TRBV6-5, the J gene TRBJ2-5, with a weak D call TRBD1 (6 bases). Trimming shortened V by 1 base and J by 5 bases, and 11 bases separated the two germline ends. Germline loops: CDR1 MNHEY, CDR2 SVGAGI. The CDR3 sequence is 14 residues long. CDR3 sequence (DNA): TGTGCCAGCAGTTACTACCGAGGGGGTGAGACCCAGTACTTC. It yields the protein CASSYYRGGETQYF.

Here the CDR3 reads CAWSPSPGYTF. The CDR3 coding sequence is TGTGCCTGGAGTCCCTCCCCGGGCTACACCTTC. This chain uses TRBV30 with TRBJ1-2, with D unresolved. This CDR3 region has 11 residues. Germline CDR1 is GTSNPN and CDR2 is SVGIG (reference sequence). Trimming removed 2 bases at V and 8 bases at J, with 9 bases between.

V is TRBV6-5 and J is TRBJ2-7; TRBD2 matches at 8 bases. CDR3 length: 15 amino acids. The V and J ends lost 2 bases and 3 bases, in that order; junction bases with no gene match: 6. CDR1 is MNHEY and CDR2 is SVGAGI in the germline V gene. The CDR3 bases are TGTGCCAGCAGTTACAGCTTAGCGGGACACTACGAGCAGTACTTC. Its protein is CASSYSLAGHYEQYF.

The chain links TRBV5-1 to TRBJ2-3, with no clear D. Germline CDR1 SGHRS, CDR2 YFSETQ. V lost 0 bases and J lost 0, with 8 bases in between. The CDR3 runs 15 residues. CDR3 sequence reads: CASSLGPGSTDTQYF. The CDR3 nucleotides are TGCGCCAGCAGCTTGGGCCCCGGAAGCACAGATACGCAGTATTTT.

The chain couples TRBV30 to TRBJ1-2; 11 bases are a match to TRBD1. V shed 1 base and J 7 bases; nucleotides not matched to a gene: 8. CDR1 and CDR2 (germline): GTSNPN, SVGIG (reference sequence). This CDR3 contains 15 residues. CDR3 sequence (DNA): TGTGCCTGGAGTGCTTTGGACAGGGGGCAGTTTGGCTACACCTTC. This gives the protein CAWSALDRGQFGYTF.

This chain links TRBV11-2 with TRBJ2-7; 12 bases agree with TRBD2. Germline lookup yields CDR1 SGHAT and CDR2 FQNNGV. Losses at the gene ends were 4 bases for V and 3 bases for J; bases not matched to a gene: 4. The CDR3 extends over 15 amino acids. The chain's CDR3 is CASSSLAGGIYEQYF. CDR3 in DNA: TGTGCCAGCAGCTCGCTAGCGGGAGGGATCTACGAGCAGTACTTC.

Comment on this clone: The same CDR3 is also encoded by other DNA sequences in this sample. The rearrangement joins TRBV27 to TRBJ2-7, with D uncertain. The CDR3 has 15 residues. Trimming shortened V by 2 bases and J by 0 bases, and 11 bases separated the two germline ends. The germline V gene encodes CDR1 MNHEY and CDR2 SMNVEV (reference sequence). CDR3 loop: CASSLLPGSSYEQYF. The CDR3 bases are TGTGCCAGCAGTTTACTCCCGGGTTCCTCCTACGAGCAGTACTTC.